This T cell receptor beta chain was found in a study of T cell responses to AZD1222 COVID-19 vaccine. Points on this clone: Its antigen is currently unknown.

Germline V gives CDR1 SGHTA, CDR2 FQGNSA. The V and J ends lost 6 bases and 2 bases respectively, with 16 bases between them. The CDR3 is 15 residues long. Measured with immunoSEQ multiplex PCR; TCRdb has only the in-frame clones, and not every one. The sample has about 180,000 clones; 85% to 90% are singletons. Study-level findings and limits: With dominance at 160-218 and 743-854, vaccine-associated CD4 TCRs spanned spike.

This sample comprised peripheral blood, obtained on day 0 of AZD1222 vaccination. The clonotype was recovered from an adult in good health. The V and J genes are TRBV7-2 and TRBJ2-5; D possibly corresponds to TRBD2 (5 bases). The CDR3 is CASSQGSVGQETQYF. The CDR3 coding sequence is TGTGCCAGCAGTCAAGGGAGCGTGGGGCAAGAGACCCAGTACTTC.